The clone carrying this T cell receptor (beta chain) was observed at least ten times. For TCRbeta, the library was prepared with unique molecular identifiers. Each CDR3 protein is one row after TCRdb ran MiXCR on the PCR reads. The sample includes 240,000 or so distinct CDR3 sequences, 12% of them seen just once. The sample comes from a study of T-cell reconstitution after alpha-beta-depleted transplantation in children. This TCR was recovered from a human donor who donated a stem cell graft to a child with acute lymphoblastic leukemia. Sequenced material: PBMCs from the stem cell graft donor, taken from the stem cell graft.

CDR3 amino acids: CSASLTQEEETQYF. The CDR3 DNA reads as TGCAGTGCTAGCCTGACACAAGAAGAAGAGACCCAGTACTTC. The chain links TRBV20-1 to TRBJ2-5; unclear D gene. The CDR3 length is 14 residues. Germline assignment: CDR1 DFQATT and CDR2 SNEGSKA (reference sequence). Trimming shortened V by 3 bases and J by 3 bases, and 14 bases separated the two germline ends.